This T cell receptor beta chain was sequenced for a study of blood T cells in healthy people across ages. A sample-barcoded 5' primer and a J-beta primer mix were used in a second PCR of roughly 7 to 11 cycles. TCRdb called the 5' RACE reads again in MiXCR, with one record for every CDR3 protein. The profile shows roughly 570,000 distinct CDR3 sequences, 27% of them singletons. The CDR3 covers 15 residues. Germline V gene sequence: CDR1 DFQATT, CDR2 SNEGSKA (reference sequence). Trimming pared 5 bases from V and 8 bases from J, leaving 22 bases between. The amount of total RNA extracted per sample was at least 5 micrograms. This clonotype appeared once.

The sequenced sample was blood. The V gene is TRBV20-1, the J gene TRBJ2-1; no firm D call. The TCR sequence derives from a woman in her 70s in good health. CDR3 nucleotide sequence: TGCAGTGCTCCAGTCCCCCGAAATTTCGGTTATGAGCAGTTCTTC. Amino acid sequence: CSAPVPRNFGYEQFF.